This T cell receptor beta chain derives from a study of blood T cell repertoires in COVID-19. Here immunoSEQ multiplex PCR was the method, and the copy in TCRdb shows in-frame clones only, minus some. Among a few hundred thousand clones listed, nearly 90% were seen once. The CDR3 runs to 13 residues. The V gene lost 6 bases and the J gene lost 8 bases, with 13 bases spanning the gap. The genes are TRBV12-3 or TRBV12-4 and TRBJ1-4; possible D gene TRBD1, 5 bases. The clonotype originates from a woman aged 35 to 49 who had recovered from COVID-19. The sequenced sample was peripheral blood. The CDR3: CASSQGAEEKLFF. The CDR3 DNA is TGTGCCAGCAGCCAAGGGGCGGAAGAAAAACTGTTTTTT.